This T cell receptor (beta chain) was found in a study of blood T cell repertoires in COVID-19. Study information: Researchers got acute and convalescent COVID-19 samples from the United States, Italy and Spain. PBMCs, B-cell-depleted T cells, or T cells provided the cDNA or gDNA that made up the material.

In the authors' methods: For nucleated cells, counts were estimated from reference gene primer amplification. Sequencing was performed with immunoSEQ multiplex PCR; in TCRdb, only in-frame clones are kept and a portion is missing. V and J calls and clone size follow that table, whereas D and trimming were derived from the DNA. The sample comprises a few hundred thousand clones, 84% of which are singletons, and roughly a tenth rests with the top ten. Trimming left V 4 bases short and J 5 bases short, with 14 bases between. The germline V gene encodes CDR1 LGHNA and CDR2 YSLEER. This CDR3 contains 15 residues.

The rearrangement uses TRBV4-3 and TRBJ1-4; possibly TRBD1 for D (6 bases). This clonotype originated in a woman over 75 with COVID-19, enrolled during active disease. Material: peripheral blood. This CDR3 is CASSPQDRVNEKLFF. Here the CDR3 DNA reads TGCGCCAGCAGCCCTCAGGACAGAGTAAATGAAAAACTGTTTTTT.